The 22 T cell receptor beta chains presented below share a single source sample, sequenced in a study of early T cells in non-severe SARS-CoV-2 infection. TCRdb recomputed calls from the 5' RACE reads with MiXCR, one row per CDR3 protein. The sample includes roughly 30,000 distinct CDR3 sequences, approximately 6.4% of them seen just once. The source was whole blood, collected at baseline. The receptors come from an adult who was a healthcare worker with PCR-confirmed SARS-CoV-2 infection or an uninfected control (not recorded which).

This clonotype was observed many times. This chain uses TRBV20-1 with TRBJ2-1; 8 bases are shared with TRBD2. The germline V gene encodes CDR1 DFQATT and CDR2 SNEGSKA (reference sequence). The CDR3 spans 16 residues. With 4 bases clipped from V and 4 bases from J, the junction kept 12 bases outside the gene matches. The CDR3 protein is CSAKIAGLQWYNEQFF. As DNA, the CDR3 is TGCAGTGCTAAAATAGCGGGGCTCCAGTGGTACAATGAGCAGTTCTTC.

The chain has TRBV11-2 and TRBJ1-1; D perhaps matches TRBD1 (6 bases). V was shortened by 5 bases and J by 0 bases, with 13 bases between the two germline ends. The germline V gene encodes CDR1 SGHAT and CDR2 FQNNGV. This CDR3 spans 15 amino acids. Written as DNA, the CDR3 is TGTGCCAGCAGCCCAGGGCACAGGGTGAACACTGAAGCTTTCTTT. Its protein product is CASSPGHRVNTEAFF.

The gene calls are TRBV6-5 and TRBJ2-2; a possible D gene is TRBD1 (6 bases). The CDR3 covers 11 residues. Germline CDR1 is MNHEY and CDR2 is SVGAGI. Trimming left V 6 bases short and J 10 bases short, with 9 bases between. The CDR3 bases are TGTGCCAGCAGCAAGGGACAGGAGCTGTTTTTT. Amino acids: CASSKGQELFF.

This chain connects TRBV20-1 to TRBJ2-3; D might be TRBD1 (6 bases). Germline CDR1 and CDR2: DFQATT and SNEGSKA (reference sequence). V dropped 1 base and J dropped 7 bases, with 15 bases sitting between them. This CDR3 region has 14 residues. CDR3 region: CSARGGVGAYTQYF. The CDR3 bases are TGCAGTGCTAGAGGGGGCGTGGGGGCTTATACGCAGTATTTT.

This clonotype was picked up a small number of times. The chain combines TRBV20-1 with TRBJ2-1; TRBD2 agrees at 8 bases. V was pared by 6 bases and J by 7 bases, with 14 bases of the junction left unmatched. Looked up from germline, CDR1 is DFQATT and CDR2 is SNEGSKA (reference sequence). The CDR3 covers 15 residues. CDR3 residues: CSAPGGSGRVNEQFF. Here the CDR3 DNA reads TGCAGTGCACCGGGGGGCAGCGGGAGAGTGAATGAGCAGTTCTTC.

This clonotype was detected only a few times. This chain joins TRBV6-6 and TRBJ2-1, with 10 bases identical to TRBD1. V lost 2 bases and J lost 4; bases outside the gene matches: 8. CDR3 length: 17 residues. Germline assignment: CDR1 MNHNY and CDR2 SVGAGI (reference sequence). CDR3 in amino acids: CASSYRKTGGAYNEQFF. The CDR3 DNA reads as TGTGCCAGCAGTTACCGAAAGACAGGGGGCGCATACAATGAGCAGTTCTTC.

V usage is TRBV14 and J usage is TRBJ1-4; unclear D gene. The CDR3 contains 13 residues. V was trimmed by 5 bases and J by 7 bases, leaving 11 bases between them. Germline assignment: CDR1 SGHDN and CDR2 FVKESK. CDR3 bases: TGTGCCAGCAGCTCAACGTCTGGTGAAAAACTGTTTTTT. Protein product: CASSSTSGEKLFF.

This clonotype was observed a handful of times. The chain couples TRBV5-1 to TRBJ2-2; D may be TRBD2 (6 bases). Germline-derived CDR1 and CDR2 are SGHRS and YFSETQ. V was trimmed by 1 base and J by 2 bases, leaving 9 bases between them. The CDR3 consists of 15 residues. CDR3: CASSLRTTNTGELFF. CDR3 nucleotides: TGCGCCAGCAGCTTGCGGACTACAAACACCGGGGAGCTGTTTTTT. Full variable domain (rest looked up from reference TRBV5-1 and TRBJ2-2): KAGVTQTPRYLIKTRGQQVTLSCSPISGHRSVSWYQQTPGQGLQFLFEYFSETQRNKGNFPGRFSGRQFSNSRSEMNVSTLELGDSALYLCASSLRTTNTGELFFGEGSRLTVL.

This clonotype was observed many times. V gene TRBV27 combines with J gene TRBJ2-5, with D possibly matching TRBD1 (5 bases). The CDR3 spans 14 residues. V shed 2 bases and J shed 1 base, with 8 bases lying between them. The V gene's germline CDR1 is MNHEY and CDR2 SMNVEV (reference sequence). CDR3 DNA sequence: TGTGCCAGCAGTTTACAGGGAAGCCAAGAGACCCAGTACTTC. Encoded protein: CASSLQGSQETQYF.

This clonotype occurred a few times. This sequence joins TRBV3-1 and TRBJ2-3, with D possibly being TRBD1 (5 bases). This CDR3 contains 14 residues. The germline V and J ends were trimmed by 2 bases and 7 bases, with 13 bases remaining between them. Germline-derived CDR1 and CDR2 are LGHDT and YNNKEL (reference sequence). In DNA, the CDR3 is TGTGCCAGCAGCCAAAGGGGAAGTGATAATACGCAGTATTTT. It translates to CASSQRGSDNTQYF.

This clonotype was counted many times. This chain uses TRBV3-1 with TRBJ1-1; D is uncertain. CDR3 length equals 14 residues. V lost 3 bases to trimming and J lost 6 bases, with 14 bases between them. Germline V gene sequence: CDR1 LGHDT, CDR2 YNNKEL (reference sequence). The CDR3 nucleotides read TGTGCCAGCAGCCATTGGTATAGGGAAGCTGAAGCTTTCTTT. This codes for CASSHWYREAEAFF.

The sample holds many counts of this clonotype. The chain combines TRBV5-1 with TRBJ1-2, with a tentative D call TRBD1 (5 bases). Germline V gene sequence: CDR1 SGHRS, CDR2 YFSETQ. CDR3 length: 13 amino acids. V lost 0 bases, J lost 4 bases, and 7 bases lay in between. The CDR3 region has the DNA TGCGCCAGCAGCTTGGGACAGCTCTATGGCTACACCTTC. It codes for CASSLGQLYGYTF.

This clonotype has only a few counts. The chain combines TRBV12-3 or TRBV12-4 with TRBJ2-5, with 11 positions matching TRBD1. This CDR3 has 14 residues. V shed 6 bases, J shed 5 bases, and the junction held 5 bases outside the gene matches. CDR3 in DNA: TGTGCCAGCAGCGGACAGGGGGCCGGGGAGACCCAGTACTTC. It encodes CASSGQGAGETQYF.

J is TRBJ2-1 and V is TRBV4-3, with a tentative D call TRBD2 (5 bases). Germline V gene lookup returns CDR1 LGHNA and CDR2 YSLEER. V was cut by 0 bases and J by 3 bases, with 9 bases left in between. This CDR3 contains 15 residues. In nucleotides, the CDR3 is TGCGCCAGCAGCCAAGATACGGGGAACTACAATGAGCAGTTCTTC. Translating gives CASSQDTGNYNEQFF.

At least ten counts were recorded for this clonotype. The chain combines TRBV19 with TRBJ2-1, with no clear D. The CDR3 is 12 residues long. Per the germline V gene, CDR1 is LNHDA and CDR2 is SQIVND (reference sequence). V lost 7 bases and J lost 10, with 14 bases in between. CDR3 in amino acids: CASISSGREQFF. The CDR3 nucleotides read TGTGCCAGTATCTCCTCGGGCCGGGAGCAGTTCTTC. The complete variable domain, with remaining parts taken from reference TRBV19 and TRBJ2-1, reads DGGITQSPKYLFRKEGQNVTLSCEQNLNHDAMYWYRQDPGQGLRLIYYSQIVNDFQKGDIAEGYSVSREKKESFPLTVTSAQKNPTAFYLCASISSGREQFFGPGTRLTVL.

V gene TRBV9 combines with J gene TRBJ2-2, with D unclear. Trimming removed 7 bases from V and 1 base from J, with 8 bases in between. Germline V lookup: CDR1 SGDLS, CDR2 YYNGEE. The CDR3 consists of 13 residues. As DNA, the CDR3 is TGTGCCAGCGCGATTCTGAACACCGGGGAGCTGTTTTTT. Amino acid sequence: CASAILNTGELFF. The full variable domain, its missing parts supplied by reference TRBV9 and TRBJ2-2, is DSGVTQTPKHLITATGQRVTLRCSPRSGDLSVYWYQQSLDQGLQFLIQYYNGEERAKGNILERFSAQQFPDLHSELNLSSLELGDSALYFCASAILNTGELFFGEGSRLTVL.

At least ten counts were recorded for this clonotype. The chain combines TRBV6-1 with TRBJ1-1; the D gene is possibly TRBD1 (5 bases). Germline CDR1 is MNHNS and CDR2 is SASEGT. Trimming left V 7 bases short and J 1 base short, with 16 bases between. The CDR3 consists of 15 residues. The CDR3 here is CASTFTGRRNTEAFF. CDR3 sequence (DNA): TGTGCCAGCACCTTCACAGGTCGCAGGAACACTGAAGCTTTCTTT.

At least ten counts were recorded for this clonotype. V is TRBV7-2 and J is TRBJ1-4; TRBD1 might be the D (5 bases). The V and J ends lost 7 bases and 4 bases respectively, with 16 bases between them. The CDR3 contains 15 residues. Germline values: CDR1 SGHTA, CDR2 FQGNSA. CDR3 DNA: TGTGCCAGCAAGGCGGTGGAGGGGATTAATGAAAAACTGTTTTTT. Its translation is CASKAVEGINEKLFF.

This clonotype appeared many times. The rearrangement links TRBV2 to TRBJ2-7; no clear D gene. The CDR3 sequence is 10 residues long. Between the trimmed V and J ends, which lost 6 bases and 1 base, there was a span of 1 base. The germline V gene encodes CDR1 SNHLY and CDR2 FYNNEI. In nucleotides, the CDR3 is TGTGCCAGCAGATCCTACGAGCAGTACTTC. It is translated as CASRSYEQYF.

A note on this clonotype: A read error may explain this, as a much larger clone is one base away. The chain has TRBV11-2 and TRBJ2-5; unclear D gene. The V end was cut by 2 bases, the J end by 4 bases, with 11 bases between. The CDR3 loop spans 14 amino acids. Germline assignment: CDR1 SGHAT and CDR2 FQNNGV. CDR3 in amino acids: CASSLFAFLETQYF. The CDR3 nucleotides read TGTGCCAGCAGCTTATTCGCTTTTCTAGAGACCCAGTACTTC.

Notes on this clonotype: One end of the junction varies from germline; a read error may be responsible. CDR3 coding DNA: TGCAGCGTTGGGACGCGGAATGGGCAGTTCTTC. It specifies CSVGTRNGQFF. The chain recombines TRBV29-1 with TRBJ2-1; D gene ambiguous. CDR1 and CDR2 (germline): SQVTM, ANQGSEA. The CDR3 covers 11 residues.

This clonotype was detected many times. CDR3 amino acids: CASSPRGAGYGYTF. CDR3 nucleotides: TGTGCCAGCTCACCCAGAGGGGCCGGCTATGGCTACACCTTC. The genes are TRBV18 and TRBJ1-2; D is perhaps TRBD1 (5 bases). The CDR3 is 14 residues long. The V end was cut by 3 bases, the J end by 4 bases, with 12 bases between. Germline loops: CDR1 KGHSH, CDR2 LQKENI.